A single sample is the source of the 18 T cell receptor beta chains below, sequenced in a study of a mutant IDH1 vaccine in newly diagnosed glioma listed by TCRdb under 2021. This specimen's time point label, per the study, means: baseline, week 1 (first vaccination visit). The treatment or condition label, read with the paper, signifies: pre-vaccination baseline after standard-of-care therapy. The method was the immunoSEQ multiplex PCR assay. The table comes from immuneACCESS by way of TCRdb, which keeps in-frame sequences with V and J called. Part of the clones is missing from these tables; in studies checked, under half for an unresolved V gene and the rest for unknown reasons. This sample comprises about 63,000 clones, 83% of them detected only once. Jointly, the top ten make up roughly 4.4% of the sample. Here the sequenced sample was peripheral blood mononuclear cells (PBMCs), taken from a glioma patient treated with radiotherapy, temozolomide or both. The origin of the receptors is a woman aged 18-30 years with glioma. Some clones in this sample may be carry-over from other donors' samples.

The J gene is TRBJ1-4, the V gene TRBV27, with D perhaps matching TRBD1 (5 bases). Germline V gene data show CDR1 as MNHEY and CDR2 as SMNVEV (reference sequence). Deletions cut 6 bases from V and 8 bases from J, with 16 bases between. The CDR3 is made up of 14 amino acids. CDR3 sequence (DNA): TGTGCCAGCAGACTCAAGGGGCCCGGCGAAAAACTGTTTTTT. It yields the protein CASRLKGPGEKLFF.

This clone occurred a few times. The rearrangement uses TRBV29-1 and TRBJ1-3; 7 bases agree with TRBD1. Germline lookup yields CDR1 SQVTM and CDR2 ANQGSEA. CDR3 length: 15 amino acids. Germline trimming cut 3 bases from V and 0 bases from J; bases unmatched to any gene: 5. CDR3 nucleotides: TGCAGCGTTGAGTACAGGGGCCCCTCTGGAAACACCATATATTTT. Its protein is CSVEYRGPSGNTIYF.

The chain combines TRBV29-1 with TRBJ2-7, with 11 bases lining up with TRBD2. The CDR3 runs 13 residues. V was clipped by 4 bases and J by 6 bases; unmatched bases: 5. Per germline, CDR1 SQVTM and CDR2 ANQGSEA. The DNA of the CDR3 is TGCAGCGTTGGGCTAGCGGGAGGTGGCGAGCAGTACTTC. Amino acid sequence: CSVGLAGGGEQYF.

The chain couples TRBV13 to TRBJ2-1; TRBD2 matches 13 bases. Germline V gene data show CDR1 as PRHDT and CDR2 as FYEKMQ (reference sequence). V was clipped by 3 bases and J by 10 bases; unmatched bases: 9. The CDR3 runs to 16 residues. As DNA, the CDR3 is TGTGCCAGCAGCTTCCCGGGGACTAGCGGGACTAGGGAGCAGTTCTTC. Amino acids: CASSFPGTSGTREQFF.

The gene calls are TRBV5-1 and TRBJ1-1; no clear D gene. The CDR3 spans 16 residues. Germline-derived CDR1 and CDR2 are SGHRS and YFSETQ. V was pared by 3 bases and J by 0 bases, with 15 bases between. CDR3 sequence reads: CASSWDVRTLNTEAFF. Written as DNA, the CDR3 is TGCGCCAGCAGCTGGGATGTTCGTACTTTGAACACTGAAGCTTTCTTT. Full variable domain (outside the CDR3, taken from reference TRBV5-1 and TRBJ1-1): KAGVTQTPRYLIKTRGQQVTLSCSPISGHRSVSWYQQTPGQGLQFLFEYFSETQRNKGNFPGRFSGRQFSNSRSEMNVSTLELGDSALYLCASSWDVRTLNTEAFFGQGTRLTVV.

The CDR3 reads CASSMRQGAGSNQPQHF. The CDR3 DNA is TGTGCCAGTAGTATGCGGCAGGGAGCCGGCAGCAATCAGCCCCAGCATTTT. The chain is built from TRBV19 and TRBJ1-5; D possibly corresponds to TRBD1 (5 bases). V gave up 3 bases and J gave up 1 base, with 16 bases separating them. The CDR3 covers 17 residues. Germline values: CDR1 LNHDA, CDR2 SQIVND (reference sequence).

The chain uses TRBV19 and TRBJ2-2, with 12 positions matching TRBD2. Trimming took 7 bases from V and 7 from J; bases not matched to a gene: 10. Germline CDR1 and CDR2: LNHDA and SQIVND (reference sequence). CDR3 length: 16 residues. The DNA for the CDR3 is TGTGCCAGTACCCTGGGACTAGCGGGTTTACGCGGGGAGCTGTTTTTT. Encoded protein: CASTLGLAGLRGELFF.

This clone appeared once. This chain links TRBV19 with TRBJ1-2, with D tentatively TRBD1 (6 bases). Trimming removed 6 bases from V and 7 bases from J, with 18 bases in between. Germline CDR1 is LNHDA and CDR2 is SQIVND (reference sequence). CDR3 length: 14 amino acids. DNA for the CDR3: TGTGCCAGTAGCTTGGGCCGAGGAGGGGGTGGCTACACCTTC. Amino acid sequence: CASSLGRGGGGYTF.

The chain recombines TRBV19 with TRBJ2-5; a weak D match, TRBD1 (5 bases). Per germline, CDR1 LNHDA and CDR2 SQIVND (reference sequence). V was cut by 8 bases and J by 2 bases, with 15 bases left in between. This CDR3 is built from 14 residues. The DNA of the CDR3 is TGTGCCAGTGGCGGATGGACAATTCAAGAGACCCAGTACTTC. The encoded protein is CASGGWTIQETQYF.

This chain joins TRBV4-3 and TRBJ2-5, with 7 bases that match TRBD1. CDR3 length equals 14 residues. With 5 bases clipped from V and 5 bases from J, the junction kept 8 bases outside the gene matches. The germline V gene has CDR1 LGHNA and CDR2 YSLEER. CDR3 sequence (DNA): TGCGCCAGCAGCGCCGACAGGGAATGGGAGACCCAGTACTTC. This gives the protein CASSADREWETQYF.

This chain joins TRBV9 and TRBJ1-2; D ambiguous. Trimming pared 0 bases from V and 4 bases from J, leaving 10 bases between. This CDR3 has 14 residues. Germline CDR1 SGDLS, CDR2 YYNGEE. Here the CDR3 reads CASSVDGVSYGYTF. DNA for the CDR3: TGTGCCAGCAGCGTAGATGGGGTTTCCTATGGCTACACCTTC.

The chain couples TRBV7-8 to TRBJ1-3, with D hard to call. There are 16 residues in the CDR3. CDR1 is SGHVS and CDR2 is FQNEAQ in the germline V gene. With 0 bases removed from V and 5 bases from J, the gap between germline ends came to 14 bases. The CDR3 DNA follows: TGTGCCAGCAGCTTAGCGCTGTACAGCAGCAGAAACACCATATATTTT. Its protein is CASSLALYSSRNTIYF.

The chain uses TRBV5-4 and TRBJ1-3, with D maybe TRBD1 (5 bases). Germline CDR1 reads SGHNT; CDR2 reads YYREEE (reference sequence). V lost 0 bases and J 2 bases, leaving 12 bases between the germline ends. The CDR3 length is 16 residues. The CDR3 reads CASSLAVAGTGNTIYF. CDR3 nucleotide sequence: TGTGCCAGCAGCTTGGCCGTTGCAGGGACTGGAAACACCATATATTTT.

This chain links TRBV20-1 with TRBJ2-1; the D is unclear. Germline CDR1 and CDR2: DFQATT and SNEGSKA (reference sequence). Trimming took 3 bases from V and 2 from J, leaving 2 bases between them. The CDR3 loop spans 11 amino acids. The CDR3 sequence: CSARAYNEQFF. CDR3 in DNA: TGCAGTGCTAGGGCCTACAATGAGCAGTTCTTC.

This chain links TRBV27 with TRBJ1-5; no definite D call. The CDR3 is 15 amino acids. The germline CDR1 and CDR2 sequences are MNHEY and SMNVEV (reference sequence). Deletions cut 2 bases from V and 3 bases from J, with 11 bases between. CDR3 sequence reads: CASSLGSGINQPQHF. As DNA, the CDR3 is TGTGCCAGCAGTTTAGGATCAGGAATCAATCAGCCCCAGCATTTT.

The chain employs TRBV4-1 and TRBJ1-5, with a weak D call TRBD1 (6 bases). Germline lookup yields CDR1 MGHRA and CDR2 YSYEKL. V was trimmed by 1 base and J by 6 bases, leaving 10 bases between them. The CDR3 contains 14 residues. The CDR3 region is CASSQALQGQPQHF. The CDR3 coding sequence is TGCGCCAGCAGCCAAGCTTTACAGGGTCAGCCCCAGCATTTT.

The chain combines TRBV29-1 with TRBJ2-7; D is perhaps TRBD2 (5 bases). Germline CDR1 reads SQVTM; CDR2 reads ANQGSEA. V lost 0 bases, J lost 2 bases, and 14 bases lay in between. The CDR3 loop spans 15 amino acids. The CDR3 sequence is CSVEDPGGGAYEQYF. The CDR3 DNA is TGCAGCGTTGAAGATCCTGGAGGCGGCGCCTACGAGCAGTACTTC.

The chain is built from TRBV5-1 and TRBJ2-4; D gene unclear. CDR1 SGHRS and CDR2 YFSETQ come from the germline V gene. Trimming removed 0 bases at V and 0 bases at J, with 10 bases between. The CDR3 has 16 amino acids. The CDR3 protein is CASSLVSALAKNIQYF. The CDR3 DNA sequence: TGCGCCAGCAGCTTGGTTTCCGCCCTAGCCAAAAACATTCAGTACTTC.